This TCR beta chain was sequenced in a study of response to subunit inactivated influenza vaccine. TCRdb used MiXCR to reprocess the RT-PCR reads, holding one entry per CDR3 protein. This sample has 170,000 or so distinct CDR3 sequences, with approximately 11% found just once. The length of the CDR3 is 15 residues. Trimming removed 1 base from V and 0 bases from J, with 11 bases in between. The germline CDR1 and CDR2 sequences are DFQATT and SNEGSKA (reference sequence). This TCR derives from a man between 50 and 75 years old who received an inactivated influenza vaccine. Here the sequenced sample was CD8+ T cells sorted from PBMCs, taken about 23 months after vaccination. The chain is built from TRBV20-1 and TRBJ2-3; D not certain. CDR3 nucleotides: TGCAGTGCTAGAGTATATTCCCCCAGCACAGATACGCAGTATTTT. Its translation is CSARVYSPSTDTQYF.